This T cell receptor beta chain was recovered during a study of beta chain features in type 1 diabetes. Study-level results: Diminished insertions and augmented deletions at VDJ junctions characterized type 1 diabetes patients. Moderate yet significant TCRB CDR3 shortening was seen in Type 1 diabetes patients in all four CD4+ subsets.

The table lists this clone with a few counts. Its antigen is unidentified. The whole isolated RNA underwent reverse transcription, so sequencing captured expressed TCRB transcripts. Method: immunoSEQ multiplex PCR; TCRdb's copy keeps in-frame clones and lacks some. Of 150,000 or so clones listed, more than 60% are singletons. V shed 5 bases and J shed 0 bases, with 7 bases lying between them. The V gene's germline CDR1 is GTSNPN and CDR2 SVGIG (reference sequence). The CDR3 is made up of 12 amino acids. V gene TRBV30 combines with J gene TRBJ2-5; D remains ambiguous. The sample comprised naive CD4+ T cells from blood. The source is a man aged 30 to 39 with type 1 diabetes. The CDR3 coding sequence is TGTGCCTGGGGACCGTACCAAGAGACCCAGTACTTC. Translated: CAWGPYQETQYF.